The subject of this entry is one T cell receptor beta chain. Its antigen is unknown. V lost 8 bases and J 6 bases, leaving 15 bases between the germline ends. From germline, CDR1 is SGHVS and CDR2 FQNEAQ. The CDR3 is 13 residues long. The protocol was immunoSEQ multiplex PCR, while the TCRdb copy is restricted to in-frame clones and leaves out a portion. The sample lists around 600,000 clones, 95% occurring once. These data originate in a study of shared clonotypes between healthy human individuals. Study-wide points: There were few donors, and this limited the genetic and exposure-history diversity represented. Several donors showed sharing of 4.5% to 5% of naive CD4 clonotypes.

Naive CD8 populations comprised CD45RO-negative cells positively selected for CCR7, excluding terminally differentiated effector memory CD45RA+ cells. V gene TRBV7-8 combines with J gene TRBJ2-3; D call uncertain. The sample comprised naive CD8+ T cells sorted from blood. The TCR sequence derives from a woman younger than 45 in good health. CDR3 DNA sequence: TGTGCCAGCGGAACGGGCCTCCAGGATACGCAGTATTTT. Residues: CASGTGLQDTQYF.